The present entry profiles one TCR beta chain with its context. Its antigen is currently unknown. The CDR3 spans 12 residues. Trimming stripped 4 bases from V and 3 bases from J, with 7 bases between. Germline V gene lookup returns CDR1 MNHEY and CDR2 SMNVEV (reference sequence). This entry belongs to a study of T cell repertoires and Cas9 in healthy adults. The overall study: CD4 and CD8 compartments: SpCas9-reactive T cells profiled for potency, cytotoxicity, lineage. Study-wide results and limits: In vitro, SpCas9-reactive Tregs were reported to curb effector T cell proliferation and function.

Assay: immunoSEQ multiplex PCR; the TCRdb copy retains only in-frame clones and omits some. Here the sample spans 20,000 to 25,000 clones, around 90% being singletons. This clonotype originated in a human donor in good health. V gene TRBV27 combines with J gene TRBJ2-7; D ambiguous. The sequenced sample consisted of CD4+ effector T cells (CD127+, CD25-, CD137-, CD154-) from PBMCs; culture status not recorded. The CDR3 is CASSSGFYEQYF. The CDR3 region has the DNA TGTGCCAGCAGTTCAGGATTCTACGAGCAGTACTTC.